This T cell receptor beta chain was retrieved from a study of cytomegalovirus exposure and HLA in healthy donors. The overall study: There were a few hundred genotyped donors. Of these, 81% fell in the genetic ancestry cluster associated with self-reported Caucasian donors. Study-level findings and limits: Across donors, most TCRs were seen rarely, yet some public ones were widespread. Most TCR beta V segments were productive about 87% or about 30% of the time in an earlier analysis.

PCR employed 60 Vbeta and 13 Jbeta primers. Profiling relied on immunoSEQ multiplex PCR, and the TCRdb table lists in-frame clones only, not all of them. The sample shows under 300,000 clones, 84% of them seen only once. The V end was cut by 4 bases, the J end by 4 bases, with 17 bases between. CDR3 size: 16 residues. Looked up from germline, CDR1 is SGHTA and CDR2 is FQGNSA. Comment on this clone: Its antigen is not identified.

The chain is built from TRBV7-2 and TRBJ1-3; D is unresolved. Source material: PBMCs. The clonotype originates from a woman aged 40 to 50 in good health and CMV-seropositive. The CDR3 coding sequence is TGTGCCAGCAGCTCGAAACCCGGGAATTCCGGAAACACCATATATTTT. This gives the protein CASSSKPGNSGNTIYF.